This T cell receptor beta chain was profiled in a study of OX40 agonist ivuxolimab in advanced cancers. On the study more broadly: Across the patients, intravenous ivuxolimab was delivered every 2 weeks at 0.01 to 10 mg/kg. The dose-escalation cohort had hepatocellular carcinoma, melanoma, renal cell or head and neck cancer.

The V gene's germline CDR1 is LGHNA and CDR2 YSLEER. The CDR3 covers 16 residues. Trimming removed 1 base from V and 4 bases from J, with 16 bases in between. As regards this clone: The target antigen is unknown.

The data were produced by immunoSEQ multiplex PCR, yet TCRdb's version contains in-frame clones alone and is incomplete. This sample has about 20,000 clones, with 75% to 90% found just once. Study-wide results and limits: In CD8+ T cells, expanded clones were on average more numerous than in CD4+. With doses of 0.1 to 3.0 mg/kg, CD4+ and CD8+ blood T cells had undergone clonal expansion by week 6.

Specimen: CD4+ or CD8+ T cells sorted from blood, collected in a trial of the OX40 agonist ivuxolimab. The chain is built from TRBV4-3 and TRBJ1-1; a weak D match, TRBD1 (6 bases). The sequence was collected from an adult with an advanced solid tumor such as melanoma, head and neck, liver or kidney cancer. CDR3 coding DNA: TGCGCCAGCAGCCAAGTCTGGAGGGGGGCGTTCACTGAAGCTTTCTTT. The encoded protein is CASSQVWRGAFTEAFF.